Following are 23 T cell receptor beta chains from one sample sequenced in a study of T cells in Graves' hyperthyroidism and ophthalmopathy (dated by TCRdb to about 2019). Receptor amplification or capture employed multiplex PCR. TCRdb shows the sequencer as Illumina HiSeq 2000. TCR beta CDR3 regions were amplified from RNA transcripts. The first round of RT-PCR for the TCR CDR3 was performed with the HTBI primer set and the Qiagen OneStep RT-PCR kit. TCRdb reprocessed the public reads (quality trimming at Q25 with fastp, clone calling with MiXCR) and kept in-frame beta chains. Rows with one shared CDR3 protein collapse into an entry with the most common genes and DNA. The sample table lists about 520,000 distinct CDR3 sequences, less than 25% of them with a count of one. Approximately 10% of the sample is in the top ten clones. Sequencing was carried out using blood. The receptors were gathered from a woman in her twenties or thirties with Graves' ophthalmopathy.

This clonotype was counted many times. CDR3 bases: TGTGCCAGCAGCCAAAATGGGGGCACCACGGGTCAAGCTTTCTTT. Its protein product is CASSQNGGTTGQAFF. This chain uses TRBV7-9 with TRBJ1-1; a possible D gene is TRBD1 (6 bases). This CDR3 has 15 residues. With 5 bases removed from V and 9 bases from J, the gap between germline ends came to 22 bases. Germline V CDR1 and CDR2: SEHNR, FQNEAQ (reference sequence).

This clonotype was recorded many times. The rearrangement uses TRBV5-1 and TRBJ1-1, with 9 bases aligning to TRBD1. The CDR3 runs 15 residues. Germline V gene data show CDR1 as SGHRS and CDR2 as YFSETQ. J was trimmed by 3 bases and V by 3 bases; bases with no gene match: 6. The CDR3 is CASSSQQGAYTEAFF. CDR3 DNA sequence: TGCGCCAGCAGCTCTCAACAGGGGGCGTACACTGAAGCTTTCTTT.

This clonotype was seen only a few times. The chain joins TRBV6-4 to TRBJ2-2, with a weak D call TRBD2 (6 bases). V was shortened by 3 bases and J by 5 bases, with 13 bases between the two germline ends. CDR3 size: 15 residues. From germline, CDR1 is MRHNA and CDR2 SNTAGT. The CDR3, as DNA: TGTGCCAGCAGTGAAACGGGAGTTGGGACCGGGGAGCTGTTTTTT. It codes for CASSETGVGTGELFF.

The rearrangement joins TRBV20-1 to TRBJ1-2; D ambiguous. This CDR3 comprises 12 residues. Trimming took 0 bases from V and 8 from J, leaving 10 bases between them. Germline V gene sequence: CDR1 DFQATT, CDR2 SNEGSKA (reference sequence). This CDR3 is CSARDREYGYTF. The CDR3 DNA follows: TGCAGTGCTAGAGATAGGGAGTACGGCTACACCTTC.

The sample holds a few counts of this clonotype. The chain couples TRBV19 to TRBJ2-7, with TRBD1 matching 8 bases. CDR1 and CDR2 (germline): LNHDA, SQIVND (reference sequence). CDR3 length equals 14 residues. Trimming cost V 7 bases and J 2 bases; bases outside gene matches: 7. CDR3 DNA sequence: TGTGCCAGTACCCTCCGGGACAGGCCCTACGAGCAGTACTTC. Translated, it gives CASTLRDRPYEQYF.

The V and J genes are TRBV12-3 or TRBV12-4 and TRBJ1-2; 9 nucleotides line up with TRBD1. The CDR3 has 15 amino acids. The V and J ends lost 6 bases and 1 base, in that order; junction bases with no gene match: 6. The CDR3 region is CASRQGAQFNYGYTF. In nucleotides, the CDR3 is TGTGCCAGCAGACAGGGGGCCCAGTTTAACTATGGCTACACCTTC.

This clonotype was seen repeatedly, ten times or more. The rearrangement links TRBV20-1 to TRBJ1-2; 8 positions match TRBD1. Germline V gives CDR1 DFQATT, CDR2 SNEGSKA (reference sequence). The V and J ends lost 6 bases and 7 bases, in that order; junction bases with no gene match: 13. The CDR3 consists of 14 residues. The CDR3: CSAVSPDRGSGYTF. DNA for the CDR3: TGCAGTGCCGTCTCGCCCGACAGGGGAAGTGGCTACACCTTC.

This clonotype came up many times. The chain joins TRBV29-1 to TRBJ2-7, with D maybe TRBD1 (5 bases). The CDR3 loop spans 13 amino acids. The V and J ends lost 3 bases and 2 bases respectively, with 11 bases between them. Germline V gene sequence: CDR1 SQVTM, CDR2 ANQGSEA. CDR3 protein: CSVEGQIPYEQYF. CDR3 DNA: TGCAGCGTTGAGGGGCAGATCCCCTACGAGCAGTACTTC.

Only a few counts were recorded for this clonotype. The chain is built from TRBV18 and TRBJ2-5; possible D gene TRBD2, 7 bases. Germline CDR1 is KGHSH and CDR2 is LQKENI. There are 15 residues in the CDR3. Trimming shortened V by 5 bases and J by 6 bases, and 19 bases separated the two germline ends. CDR3 in amino acids: CASSYSTGSGKTQYF. Written as DNA, the CDR3 is TGTGCCAGCTCATACTCAACAGGGAGCGGGAAGACCCAGTACTTC.

This clonotype was detected ten times or more. The V gene is TRBV20-1, the J gene TRBJ2-7, with 7 nucleotides matching TRBD1. This CDR3 comprises 13 residues. The J segment lost 7 bases and the V segment lost 2 bases, leaving 8 bases of the junction unmatched. The germline V gene encodes CDR1 DFQATT and CDR2 SNEGSKA (reference sequence). The CDR3 here is CSARSRGIGEQYF. The DNA of the CDR3 is TGCAGTGCTAGAAGCAGGGGGATTGGGGAGCAGTACTTC.

The V call is TRBV12-3 or TRBV12-4, the J call TRBJ1-2, with TRBD1 as a possible D gene (6 bases). Trimming took off 1 base at V and 2 bases at J, with 14 bases between the two ends. This CDR3 contains 16 residues. The CDR3 nucleotides read TGTGCCAGCAGTTTAGGACAGGCGAATCTAAACTATGGCTACACCTTC. Translated: CASSLGQANLNYGYTF.

V gene TRBV12-3 or TRBV12-4 combines with J gene TRBJ1-3; D unclear. With 2 bases removed from V and 7 bases from J, the gap between germline ends came to 12 bases. This CDR3 is 14 amino acids long. The chain's CDR3 is CASSLFEELNTIYF. CDR3 nucleotide sequence: TGTGCCAGCAGTTTATTCGAGGAACTGAACACCATATATTTT.

Many counts were recorded for this clonotype. The chain links TRBV7-9 to TRBJ1-2; D gene uncertain. Per the germline V gene, CDR1 is SEHNR and CDR2 is FQNEAQ (reference sequence). V lost 3 bases and J lost 5, with 16 bases in between. The CDR3 is 15 amino acids. The CDR3 region is CASSFHEQLGYGYTF. DNA for the CDR3: TGTGCCAGCAGCTTCCACGAACAGCTCGGGTATGGCTACACCTTC.

This clonotype occurred many times. The CDR3 region has the DNA TGTGCCAGTAGTGGCAGAATGGGGTATGGCTACACCTTC. This codes for CASSGRMGYGYTF. This sequence joins TRBV19 and TRBJ1-2; D is ambiguous. This CDR3 comprises 13 residues. Germline V lookup: CDR1 LNHDA, CDR2 SQIVND (reference sequence). V was cut by 5 bases and J by 5 bases, with 12 bases left in between. The entire variable domain, with the rest obtained from reference TRBV19 and TRBJ1-2, is as follows: DGGITQSPKYLFRKEGQNVTLSCEQNLNHDAMYWYRQDPGQGLRLIYYSQIVNDFQKGDIAEGYSVSREKKESFPLTVTSAQKNPTAFYLCASSGRMGYGYTFGSGTRLTVV.

This clonotype was seen many times. This chain connects TRBV28 to TRBJ1-2; TRBD1 aligns across 8 bases. The trim removed 7 bases at V and 3 bases at J, leaving 13 bases unmatched. This CDR3 is built from 16 residues. Germline V gene data show CDR1 as MDHEN and CDR2 as SYDVKM. In DNA, the CDR3 is TGTGCCAGCACTAACTCAGGGGGCAGGGATCACTATGGCTACACCTTC. Encoded protein: CASTNSGGRDHYGYTF.

This clonotype was picked up many times. This chain joins TRBV6-1 and TRBJ1-5; unclear D gene. The length of the CDR3 is 14 residues. The germline V and J ends were trimmed by 2 bases and 2 bases, with 7 bases remaining between them. Germline V gene sequence: CDR1 MNHNS, CDR2 SASEGT. This CDR3 reads CASSETQGNQPQHF. CDR3 sequence (DNA): TGTGCCAGCAGTGAAACTCAGGGCAATCAGCCCCAGCATTTT.

This clonotype appeared many times. V and J are TRBV6-5 and TRBJ1-1; D might be TRBD1 (5 bases). Germline CDR1 reads MNHEY; CDR2 reads SVGAGI. Trimming left V 7 bases short and J 5 bases short, with 11 bases between. The CDR3 loop spans 12 amino acids. The CDR3 spells CASTGEGTEAFF. The DNA of the CDR3 is TGTGCCAGCACGGGGGAGGGGACTGAAGCTTTCTTT.

In its sample, this clonotype was seen many times. The J gene is TRBJ1-1, the V gene TRBV10-3, with 8 bases matching TRBD1. This CDR3 contains 13 residues. Germline lookup yields CDR1 ENHRY and CDR2 SYGVKD. J was trimmed by 1 base and V by 6 bases; bases with no gene match: 1. The CDR3 DNA reads as TGTGCCATCAGGGACAGGGAGAACACTGAAGCTTTCTTT. This translates into CAIRDRENTEAFF.

The V and J genes are TRBV6-1 and TRBJ1-1; D uncertain. Trimming pared 8 bases from V and 10 bases from J, leaving 17 bases between. The CDR3 extends over 12 amino acids. The V gene's germline CDR1 is MNHNS and CDR2 SASEGT. The CDR3: CASVPTGEGAFF. The CDR3 region has the DNA TGTGCCAGCGTACCGACGGGTGAGGGAGCTTTCTTT.

This clonotype was seen more than once but under ten times. The chain has TRBV6-2 or TRBV6-3 and TRBJ1-1, with 11 bases lining up with TRBD1. The CDR3 is made up of 15 amino acids. Germline assignment: CDR1 MNHEY and CDR2 SVGEGT. V lost 5 bases to trimming and J lost 6 bases; unmatched junction nucleotides: 8. The CDR3 region has the DNA TGTGCCAGCAGTCACTGGGACAGGGGGTTACCTGAAGCTTTCTTT. Amino acid sequence: CASSHWDRGLPEAFF.

This CDR3 reads CASSLDRGRAGELFF. In nucleotides, the CDR3 is TGTGCCAGCAGTTTAGACAGGGGAAGAGCCGGGGAGCTGTTTTTT. The V gene is TRBV12-3 or TRBV12-4, the J gene TRBJ2-2, with 7 bases aligning to TRBD1. Germline trimming cut 1 base from V and 6 bases from J; bases unmatched to any gene: 5. The CDR3 totals 15 residues.

The chain recombines TRBV11-2 with TRBJ2-4, with TRBD2 identical over 7 bases. This CDR3 is 15 amino acids long. After removal of 1 base from V and 5 bases from J, the junction contained 5 bases not matched to a gene. The germline V gene encodes CDR1 SGHAT and CDR2 FQNNGV. CDR3 nucleotides: TGTGCCAGCAGCTTAGTTGGGGGGGTCCAAAACATTCAGTACTTC. Its translation: CASSLVGGVQNIQYF.

V gene TRBV25-1 combines with J gene TRBJ1-1, with D possibly TRBD1 on 6 matching bases. This CDR3 contains 15 residues. Germline CDR1 and CDR2: MGHDK and SYGVNS. Trimming shortened V by 5 bases and J by 5 bases, and 18 bases separated the two germline ends. CDR3: CASSYPGQGRTEAFF. The CDR3 DNA is TGTGCCAGCAGTTACCCCGGGCAGGGGAGGACTGAAGCTTTCTTT. Drawing the rest from reference TRBV25-1 and TRBJ1-1, the complete variable domain is EADIYQTPRYLVIGTGKKITLECSQTMGHDKMYWYQQDPGMELHLIHYSYGVNSTEKGDLSSESTVSRIRTEHFPLTLESARPSHTSQYLCASSYPGQGRTEAFFGQGTRLTVV.